The rows below give T cell receptor beta chains drawn from one sample of a study of technical replicates of blood from a few donors. TCRdb's copy holds only in-frame clones and misses some; the assay was immunoSEQ multiplex PCR. Among about 82,000 clones listed, around 90% were seen once. Specimen: T cells isolated from PBMCs. Receptor source: a human donor in good health. The CDR3 runs from the conserved cysteine through the conserved F or W. D genes are given only for firm matches. Rows give clone size only sometimes, using once, few, many, or a class for an expanded clone.

j_call | v_call | clone_size | d_call | cdr3_aa | cdr3_nt
TRBJ1-1 | TRBV15 | . | TRBD1 | CATSRGQGTMNTEAFF | TGTGCCACCAGCAGGGGACAGGGCACTATGAACACTGAAGCTTTCTTT
TRBJ2-7 | TRBV5-1 | . | . | CASSRGGAGEQYF | TGCGCCAGCAGCCGAGGGGGAGCCGGCGAGCAGTACTTC
TRBJ2-1 | TRBV6-5 | . | . | CASSYSPAVNEQFF | TGTGCCAGCAGTTACTCGCCGGCGGTCAATGAGCAGTTCTTC
TRBJ2-7 | TRBV28 | . | . | CASSRRTEYF | TGTGCCAGCAGCCGTCGTACGGAGTACTTC
TRBJ2-5 | TRBV5-4 | . | TRBD2 | CASSLGLAGVTGTQYF | TGTGCCAGCAGCCTGGGACTAGCGGGAGTTACGGGGACCCAGTACTTC
TRBJ2-1 | TRBV9 | once | . | CASSVAGQPYNEQFF | TGTGCCAGCAGCGTAGCCGGACAACCCTACAATGAGCAGTTCTTC
TRBJ1-2 | TRBV2 | . | TRBD1 | CASSGTGGHGYTF | TGTGCCAGCAGTGGGACAGGGGGGCATGGCTACACCTTC
TRBJ1-2 | TRBV5-1 | . | TRBD1 | CASSLGRLLRRQGANYGYTF | TGCGCCAGCAGCTTGGGCCGACTCCTGAGAAGACAGGGTGCTAACTATGGCTACACCTTC
TRBJ2-1 | TRBV5-1 | . | . | CASSFGGAGGYNEQFF | TGCGCCAGCAGCTTTGGGGGGGCAGGAGGTTACAATGAGCAGTTCTTC
TRBJ2-1 | TRBV2 | . | TRBD2 | CASSEWTSGAYNEQFF | TGTGCCAGCAGCGAATGGACTAGCGGCGCCTACAATGAGCAGTTCTTC
TRBJ2-1 | TRBV5-1 | . | TRBD1 | CASSLGQGHNEQFF | TGCGCCAGCAGCTTGGGACAGGGCCACAATGAGCAGTTCTTC
TRBJ1-1 | TRBV27 | . | TRBD1 | CASSTGGSGTEAFF | TGTGCCAGCAGTACAGGGGGCTCGGGCACTGAAGCTTTCTTT
TRBJ2-2 | TRBV4-2 | . | . | CASSQDGGGGAGQLFF | TGTGCCAGCAGCCAAGATGGAGGGGGCGGGGCGGGGCAGCTGTTTTTT
TRBJ2-1 | TRBV20-1 | . | . | CSAAEYNEQFF | TGCAGTGCAGCGGAGTACAATGAGCAGTTCTTC
TRBJ2-5 | TRBV10-1 | . | . | CASSPRGNGETQYF | TGCGCCAGCAGCCCCCGGGGAAACGGAGAGACCCAGTACTTC
TRBJ1-4 | TRBV25-1 | . | TRBD1 | CASSSMGQNLNEKLFF | TGTGCCAGCAGTTCAATGGGACAGAACCTTAATGAAAAACTGTTTTTT
TRBJ1-2 | TRBV2 | few | . | CASSAGGNGYTF | TGTGCCAGCAGTGCGGGGGGCAATGGCTACACCTTC
TRBJ2-2 | TRBV6-1 | . | TRBD1 | CASSEGTGGTGELFF | TGTGCCAGCAGTGAAGGGACAGGGGGCACCGGGGAGCTGTTTTTT
TRBJ1-3 | TRBV9 | . | . | CASSPRTTSTGNTIYF | TGTGCCAGCAGCCCAAGGACAACATCTACTGGAAACACCATATATTTT
TRBJ2-5 | TRBV10-2 | . | TRBD2 | CASTAGGGGETQYF | TGCGCCAGCACTGCGGGGGGTGGCGGAGAGACCCAGTACTTC
TRBJ2-7 | TRBV10-2 | . | TRBD1 | CASSDPPRDRGDEQYF | TGCGCCAGCAGTGATCCCCCTCGGGACAGGGGGGACGAGCAGTACTTC
TRBJ1-1 | TRBV27 | . | . | CASSFYRPQRGEAFF | TGTGCCAGCAGTTTTTATAGGCCTCAGAGAGGTGAAGCTTTCTTT
TRBJ2-7 | TRBV28 | . | TRBD1 | CASTTRTGVAYEQYF | TGTGCCAGCACCACACGAACAGGGGTCGCCTACGAGCAGTACTTC
TRBJ1-6 | TRBV5-1 | . | TRBD1 | CASSLVGQGNSPLHF | TGCGCCAGCAGCTTGGTGGGACAGGGAAATTCACCCCTCCACTTT
TRBJ2-7 | TRBV19 | . | . | CASSMQASSYEQYF | TGTGCCAGTAGTATGCAGGCGAGCTCCTACGAGCAGTACTTC
TRBJ2-3 | TRBV12-5 | . | . | CASGFPRSTDTQYF | TGTGCTAGTGGTTTCCCTCGGAGCACAGATACGCAGTATTTT
TRBJ2-5 | TRBV4-1 | . | TRBD2 | CASSQEGTSAETQYF | TGCGCCAGCAGCCAAGAGGGGACTAGCGCAGAGACCCAGTACTTC
TRBJ2-6 | TRBV28 | . | . | CASSRSSGANVLTF | TGTGCCAGCAGTCGGAGCTCTGGGGCCAACGTCCTGACTTTC
TRBJ2-3 | TRBV7-6 | once | TRBD2 | CASSFSGRALDTQYF | TGTGCCAGCAGCTTTAGCGGGAGGGCCCTCGATACGCAGTATTTT
TRBJ2-3 | TRBV4-1 | . | TRBD1 | CASSQRTGDTDTQYF | TGCGCCAGCAGCCAAAGGACAGGGGACACAGATACGCAGTATTTT
TRBJ1-5 | TRBV28 | . | . | CASSRQNQPQHF | TGTGCCAGCAGTCGCCAGAATCAGCCCCAGCATTTT
TRBJ1-4 | TRBV18 | . | TRBD1 | CASSPTGVDEKLFF | TGTGCCAGCTCACCCACAGGGGTTGATGAAAAACTGTTTTTT
TRBJ1-6 | TRBV4-1 | . | . | CASSQPRVFPLHF | TGCGCCAGCAGCCAACCGCGGGTATTCCCCCTCCACTTT
TRBJ1-4 | TRBV12-5 | once | TRBD1 | CASGGQGNEKLFF | TGTGCTAGTGGGGGACAGGGAAATGAAAAACTGTTTTTT
TRBJ2-1 | TRBV6-5 | . | . | CASSPDRLNEQFF | TGTGCCAGCAGCCCTGACAGACTCAATGAGCAGTTCTTC
TRBJ2-2 | TRBV6-6 | . | . | CASSPVGGGTGELFF | TGTGCCAGCAGCCCCGTCGGGGGAGGCACCGGGGAGCTGTTTTTT
TRBJ2-7 | TRBV7-9 | . | . | CASSLEALAYEQYF | TGTGCCAGCAGCTTAGAAGCGCTAGCCTACGAGCAGTACTTC
TRBJ1-5 | TRBV5-1 | . | TRBD1 | CASSLEGAGNQPQHF | TGCGCCAGCAGCTTGGAGGGGGCAGGCAATCAGCCCCAGCATTTT
TRBJ1-2 | TRBV5-1 | . | . | CASSLPLANYGYTF | TGCGCCAGCAGCTTGCCGTTAGCCAACTATGGCTACACCTTC
TRBJ2-7 | TRBV5-6 | . | . | CASSPRLSEQYF | TGTGCCAGCAGTCCCCGTCTGAGCGAGCAGTACTTC
TRBJ2-7 | TRBV29-1 | . | TRBD1 | CSVADRGAYEQYF | TGCAGCGTTGCGGACAGGGGTGCCTACGAGCAGTACTTC
TRBJ1-1 | TRBV30 | . | . | CAWTFPTEAFF | TGTGCCTGGACTTTCCCCACTGAAGCTTTCTTT
TRBJ2-1 | TRBV5-8 | . | TRBD2 | CASSRLAGNYNEQFF | TGTGCCAGCAGCCGACTAGCGGGGAATTACAATGAGCAGTTCTTC
TRBJ2-7 | TRBV5-1 | . | TRBD1 | CASSFGTGGYEQYF | TGCGCCAGCAGCTTCGGGACAGGGGGCTACGAGCAGTACTTC
TRBJ1-1 | TRBV5-4 | . | TRBD1 | CASRRGTGGAGGTEAFF | TGTGCCAGCAGACGAGGGACAGGGGGCGCCGGGGGAACTGAAGCTTTCTTT
TRBJ2-7 | TRBV29-1 | . | TRBD2 | CSVFMTSAYEQYF | TGCAGCGTTTTCATGACTAGCGCCTACGAGCAGTACTTC
TRBJ2-1 | TRBV29-1 | . | . | CSVPGDIYNEQFF | TGCAGCGTTCCCGGTGACATATACAATGAGCAGTTCTTC
TRBJ2-1 | TRBV5-8 | . | TRBD2 | CASSLYTSGRGQFF | TGTGCCAGCAGCTTGTACACTAGCGGGAGGGGGCAGTTCTTC
TRBJ1-2 | TRBV5-1 | . | . | CASSLRDLGYGYTF | TGCGCCAGCAGCTTGCGGGACTTAGGTTATGGCTACACCTTC